Shown below are 14 T cell receptor beta chains from a single sample sequenced in a study of T-cell memory formation after mild COVID-19. TCRdb re-called the 5' RACE reads with MiXCR, one entry per CDR3 protein. The sample has 14,000 to 15,000 distinct CDR3 sequences; around 21% are singletons. Sequenced material: PBMCs or a T cell subset sorted from them (not recorded which). Every receptor here comes from a man in his late teens or twenties who had mild COVID-19 (a few samples of this study predate the infection). Cell type and time point are not known.

This chain connects TRBV5-4 to TRBJ2-1; maybe TRBD2 (7 bases). Germline V gives CDR1 SGHNT, CDR2 YYREEE (reference sequence). V was shortened by 5 bases and J by 3 bases, with 15 bases between the two germline ends. The CDR3 spans 15 residues. This chain's CDR3 is CASRPGGTNYNEQFF. The CDR3 region has the DNA TGTGCCAGCAGGCCCGGGGGGACAAACTACAATGAGCAGTTCTTC.

This clonotype has at least ten counts. The J gene is TRBJ1-1, the V gene TRBV4-3, with unresolved D. The CDR3 length is 15 residues. Germline V gene lookup returns CDR1 LGHNA and CDR2 YSLEER. Trimming cost V 1 base and J 7 bases, with 16 bases left between them. Here the CDR3 DNA reads TGCGCCAGCAGCCAAGGATCGGGGTTCAGTAGTGAAGCTTTCTTT. This codes for CASSQGSGFSSEAFF.

This clonotype was seen a few times. The J gene is TRBJ2-5, the V gene TRBV7-3; possibly TRBD2 for D (5 bases). This CDR3 spans 13 amino acids. The V and J ends lost 4 bases and 0 bases respectively, with 6 bases between them. Germline values: CDR1 SGHTA, CDR2 FQGTGA. CDR3 in amino acids: CASSSGYQETQYF. The DNA for the CDR3 is TGTGCCAGCAGCTCGGGGTACCAAGAGACCCAGTACTTC.

This clonotype was observed many times. The chain couples TRBV4-3 to TRBJ2-3; possibly TRBD1 or TRBD2 for D (5 bases each). Trimming removed 3 bases at V and 6 bases at J, with 28 bases between. CDR1 and CDR2 from the germline V gene are LGHNA and YSLEER. This CDR3 comprises 19 residues. In nucleotides, the CDR3 is TGCGCCAGCAGCCACTACCTTCCCGACCTGATTGGGGGTACGGATACGCAGTATTTT. This encodes CASSHYLPDLIGGTDTQYF.

This clonotype showed up many times. This rearrangement joins TRBV7-3 to TRBJ2-2; tentatively, D is TRBD1 (5 bases). Deletions cut 2 bases from V and 3 bases from J, with 13 bases between. Per germline, CDR1 SGHTA and CDR2 FQGTGA. The CDR3 sequence is 16 residues long. CDR3 bases: TGTGCCAGCAGCTTAGCAGGGCCCATCCACACCGGGGAGCTGTTTTTT. Encoded protein: CASSLAGPIHTGELFF.

This clonotype showed up many times. The chain is built from TRBV12-3 or TRBV12-4 and TRBJ2-7; D perhaps matches TRBD1 (6 bases). Trimming left V 5 bases short and J 2 bases short, with 22 bases between. The CDR3 is 17 amino acids. CDR3 sequence: CASSPLLRWDTTYEQYF. The DNA for the CDR3 is TGTGCCAGCAGTCCACTGTTGCGGTGGGACACAACCTACGAGCAGTACTTC.

This clonotype was detected ten times or more. This CDR3 reads CSARGPRDWDYGYTF. In DNA, the CDR3 is TGCAGTGCTAGAGGCCCCAGGGATTGGGACTATGGCTACACCTTC. The V and J genes are TRBV20-1 and TRBJ1-2; the D gene is possibly TRBD1 (5 bases). Looked up from germline, CDR1 is DFQATT and CDR2 is SNEGSKA (reference sequence). The CDR3 has 15 residues. Trimming took off 1 base at V and 3 bases at J, with 15 bases between the two ends.

This clonotype occurred many times. The chain links TRBV4-1 to TRBJ2-1; the D gene could be TRBD1 or TRBD2 (5 bases each). The V gene lost 3 bases and the J gene lost 0 bases, with 12 bases spanning the gap. CDR3 size: 16 residues. Germline lookup yields CDR1 MGHRA and CDR2 YSYEKL. CDR3 protein: CASSHRDPSSYNEQFF. DNA for the CDR3: TGCGCCAGCAGCCATCGGGACCCCTCCTCCTACAATGAGCAGTTCTTC.

This clonotype was counted ten times or more. The rearrangement joins TRBV15 to TRBJ2-5; no clear D gene. CDR1 LNHNV and CDR2 YYDKDF come from the germline V gene (reference sequence). The V end lost 1 base, the J end lost 0 bases, and 9 bases lay between the germline ends. CDR3 length: 15 amino acids. CDR3 sequence (DNA): TGTGCCACCAGCAGAGGGATCGGAGACCAAGAGACCCAGTACTTC. It yields the protein CATSRGIGDQETQYF.

This clonotype was recorded at least ten times. The CDR3 nucleotides are TGCGCCAGCAGCTTTTCGGAGGGGCGGACGAACACCGGGGAGCTGTTTTTT. This encodes CASSFSEGRTNTGELFF. The chain carries TRBV5-1 and TRBJ2-2; D possibly corresponds to TRBD2 (6 bases). Trimming took 2 bases from V and 0 from J, leaving 14 bases between them. The CDR3 is 17 amino acids. Germline V gene sequence: CDR1 SGHRS, CDR2 YFSETQ.

The chain is built from TRBV5-1 and TRBJ2-5, with 8 bases that match TRBD1. The CDR3 has 16 amino acids. Germline V gene lookup returns CDR1 SGHRS and CDR2 YFSETQ. V shed 1 base and J 5 bases; nucleotides not matched to a gene: 10. Written as DNA, the CDR3 is TGCGCCAGCAGCTTGATGGCCAGGGGGCGCGGGGAGACCCAGTACTTC. Residues: CASSLMARGRGETQYF. Complete variable domain (other parts from reference TRBV5-1 and TRBJ2-5): KAGVTQTPRYLIKTRGQQVTLSCSPISGHRSVSWYQQTPGQGLQFLFEYFSETQRNKGNFPGRFSGRQFSNSRSEMNVSTLELGDSALYLCASSLMARGRGETQYFGPGTRLLVL.

This clonotype was counted once. The chain employs TRBV15 and TRBJ1-2, with D tentatively TRBD1 (5 bases). This CDR3 is 16 amino acids long. Trimming removed 0 bases from V and 4 bases from J, with 15 bases in between. Germline lookup yields CDR1 LNHNV and CDR2 YYDKDF (reference sequence). CDR3 nucleotide sequence: TGTGCCACCAGCAGAGATCGGGGCAAGGCAGGCTATGGCTACACCTTC. Amino acid sequence: CATSRDRGKAGYGYTF.

This chain links TRBV3-1 with TRBJ1-1; 7 positions agree with TRBD1. Germline-derived CDR1 and CDR2 are LGHDT and YNNKEL (reference sequence). CDR3 size: 16 residues. V lost 0 bases and J lost 5; bases outside the gene matches: 9. The CDR3 reads CASSQERGRGVTEAFF. DNA of the CDR3: TGTGCCAGCAGCCAAGAACGCGGCAGGGGGGTTACTGAAGCTTTCTTT.

This clonotype has more than one count but fewer than ten. The DNA of the CDR3 is TGTGCCAGCAGCGCGGCCGGGACCCCCTACGAGCAGTACGTC. Amino acid sequence: CASSAAGTPYEQYV. The chain carries TRBV7-9 and TRBJ2-7, with D perhaps given as TRBD1 or TRBD2 (5 bases each). V shed 5 bases and J shed 2 bases, with 13 bases lying between them. Germline lookup yields CDR1 SEHNR and CDR2 FQNEAQ (reference sequence). This CDR3 region has 14 residues.